These 15 T cell receptor beta chains were all obtained from the same sample, sequenced in a study of shared clonotypes between healthy human individuals. Here immunoSEQ multiplex PCR was the method, and the copy in TCRdb shows in-frame clones only, minus some. Altogether some 2.3 million clones are present, 85% to 95% being singletons, with the ten largest covering under 0.45%. Sequencing input: naive CD4+ T cells from PBMCs. The subset was: CD45RA+ positively selected. Receptors were obtained from a man aged 18 to 30 in good health. Some clones in this sample may be carry-over from other donors' samples.

To note about this clone: The sample holds other DNA sequences that translate to the same CDR3. The chain combines TRBV28 with TRBJ2-4, with TRBD2 matching over 10 bases. The CDR3 contains 15 residues. V shed 5 bases and J 1 base; nucleotides not matched to a gene: 2. Germline V gene sequence: CDR1 MDHEN, CDR2 SYDVKM. CDR3: CASSPSGSAKNIQYF. CDR3 DNA: TGTGCCAGCAGTCCTAGCGGGAGCGCCAAAAACATTCAGTACTTC.

The chain couples TRBV4-1 to TRBJ2-2; D may correspond to TRBD1 or TRBD2 (7 bases each). Trimming cost V 1 base and J 4 bases, with 19 bases left between them. This CDR3 has 18 residues. Germline-derived CDR1 and CDR2 are MGHRA and YSYEKL. The CDR3 DNA reads as TGCGCCAGCAGCCAAGTCGGTCTCAGGGGGGGATCCACCGGGGAGCTGTTTTTT. Its translation: CASSQVGLRGGSTGELFF.

The chain has TRBV30 and TRBJ2-5, with TRBD2 as a possible D gene (5 bases). The CDR3 is 14 residues long. The V and J ends lost 3 bases and 4 bases respectively, with 15 bases between them. The germline gives CDR1 GTSNPN, CDR2 SVGIG (reference sequence). The CDR3 here is CAWRRHPRVETQYF. CDR3 coding DNA: TGTGCCTGGAGGAGACACCCGCGGGTAGAGACCCAGTACTTC.

The chain has TRBV9 and TRBJ2-7, with D unclear. CDR3 length: 14 amino acids. Germline V gene sequence: CDR1 SGDLS, CDR2 YYNGEE. V lost 2 bases to trimming and J lost 3 bases, with 12 bases between them. Here the CDR3 DNA reads TGTGCCAGCAGCGTCCGGCTCGATCACTACGAGCAGTACTTC. This sequence encodes CASSVRLDHYEQYF.

The gene calls are TRBV11-3 and TRBJ1-1; D is perhaps TRBD1 (6 bases). The CDR3 extends over 13 amino acids. Germline V gives CDR1 SGHNT, CDR2 YENEEA. V lost 0 bases and J 10 bases, leaving 12 bases between the germline ends. The CDR3 is CASSLDLQGAAFF. The CDR3 region has the DNA TGTGCCAGCAGCTTAGACTTACAGGGCGCAGCTTTCTTT.

This clone was found a few times. The chain recombines TRBV18 with TRBJ2-2; TRBD2 might be the D (6 bases). The CDR3 runs to 15 residues. V was clipped by 0 bases and J by 6 bases, with 11 bases between them. Per germline, CDR1 KGHSH and CDR2 LQKENI. CDR3 sequence: CASSPPGGIAGELFF. The CDR3 region has the DNA TGTGCCAGCTCACCACCGGGAGGTATTGCCGGGGAGCTGTTTTTT.

The CDR3 region has the DNA TGTGCCAGCTCACCAGTCCAGGGGGCGACCACTGAAGCTTTCTTT. As protein: CASSPVQGATTEAFF. The chain combines TRBV18 with TRBJ1-1, with 8 nucleotides matching TRBD1. Germline V gene sequence: CDR1 KGHSH, CDR2 LQKENI. The CDR3 has 15 residues. Germline trimming cut 2 bases from V and 4 bases from J; bases unmatched to any gene: 6.

CDR3: CASSVGRTTDTQYF. The CDR3, as DNA: TGTGCCAGCAGTGTTGGGAGAACCACAGATACGCAGTATTTT. The V gene is TRBV27, the J gene TRBJ2-3; the D gene is possibly TRBD2 (5 bases). Germline-derived CDR1 and CDR2 are MNHEY and SMNVEV (reference sequence). The CDR3 is 14 residues long. V lost 5 bases and J 2 bases, leaving 11 bases between the germline ends.

The chain carries TRBV5-5 and TRBJ1-3; a possible D gene is TRBD1 (5 bases). The CDR3 length is 15 residues. The V and J ends lost 5 bases and 2 bases respectively, with 14 bases between them. Germline CDR1 SGHKS, CDR2 YYEKEE (reference sequence). The DNA for the CDR3 is TGTGCCAGCAGATCCCCTGGGGGGGCTGGAAACACCATATATTTT. Its protein is CASRSPGGAGNTIYF.

This rearrangement joins TRBV7-3 to TRBJ2-1; either TRBD1 or TRBD2 may supply D (6 bases each). The length of the CDR3 is 16 residues. From germline, CDR1 is SGHTA and CDR2 FQGTGA. Trimming shortened V by 4 bases and J by 8 bases, and 21 bases separated the two germline ends. CDR3 in amino acids: CASSSPGGAGFDEQFF. The DNA of the CDR3 is TGTGCCAGCAGCTCCCCCGGGGGCGCAGGGTTCGATGAGCAGTTCTTC.

In this sample, this clone turned up a few times. Additional DNA sequences in this sample encode the identical CDR3. The V gene is TRBV14, the J gene TRBJ2-1; no reliable D call. V was clipped by 2 bases and J by 6 bases, with 2 bases between them. CDR3 length: 11 amino acids. From germline, CDR1 is SGHDN and CDR2 FVKESK. The CDR3 nucleotides are TGTGCCAGCAGCCAACGCAATGAGCAGTTCTTC. This codes for CASSQRNEQFF.

The V gene is TRBV18, the J gene TRBJ2-5, with 10 bases that match TRBD1. Germline assignment: CDR1 KGHSH and CDR2 LQKENI. Trimming at V came to 8 bases and at J to 2 bases, leaving 5 bases not matched to a gene. The CDR3 loop spans 14 amino acids. CDR3 protein: CASRRDRGQETQYF. DNA of the CDR3: TGTGCCAGCCGCCGGGACAGGGGTCAAGAGACCCAGTACTTC.

The V and J genes are TRBV28 and TRBJ2-6, with TRBD2 identical over 7 bases. The ends lost 6 bases at V and 0 bases at J; junction bases unmatched: 11. CDR3 length: 18 residues. The germline V gene encodes CDR1 MDHEN and CDR2 SYDVKM. CDR3 amino acids: CASRKAGTMNSGANVLTF. DNA of the CDR3: TGTGCCAGCAGGAAGGCCGGGACTATGAACTCTGGGGCCAACGTCCTGACTTTC.

The chain combines TRBV5-1 with TRBJ2-1, with TRBD2 matching 13 bases. With V trimmed by 0 bases and J by 8 bases, 5 bases remained unmatched. There are 16 residues in the CDR3. Germline loops: CDR1 SGHRS, CDR2 YFSETQ. The DNA for the CDR3 is TGCGCCAGCAGCTTGGGATGGACTAGCGGGAGAGATGAGCAGTTCTTC. This codes for CASSLGWTSGRDEQFF.

About this clone itself: Other DNA sequences from this sample encode an identical CDR3 as well. This rearrangement joins TRBV6-5 to TRBJ1-1, with TRBD1 identical over 8 bases. Germline loops: CDR1 MNHEY, CDR2 SVGAGI. After removal of 3 bases from V and 5 bases from J, the junction contained 5 bases not matched to a gene. The length of the CDR3 is 14 residues. The CDR3 DNA reads as TGTGCCAGCAGTTATCAGGGGGCAGGGACTGAAGCTTTCTTT. This gives the protein CASSYQGAGTEAFF.